Listed below are T cell receptor beta chains from one sample, sequenced in a study of CD8+ T cells in alopecia areata. Sequencing used immunoSEQ multiplex PCR; TCRdb keeps in-frame clones, though not all of them. Counted here are 95,000 to 110,000 clones, roughly 53% occurring once; the ten biggest clones make up roughly 9%. Sequenced sample: CD4+ T cells sorted from blood. All receptors come from a human donor in good health. The CDR3 runs from the conserved cysteine through the conserved F or W. A D gene is named only where the DNA matches it firmly. Clone sizes are given selectively: once, few, many, or a class where the clone is expanded.

CDR3 DNA,CDR3 protein,V gene,D gene,J gene,clone size
TGCAGCGTTGAGCCGCAGGGGGCCCACACTGAAGCTTTCTTT,CSVEPQGAHTEAFF,TRBV29-1,TRBD1,TRBJ1-1,NA
TGCAGCGTAGACGGTCTCAACACTGAAGCTTTCTTT,CSVDGLNTEAFF,TRBV29-1,NA,TRBJ1-1,NA
TGTGCCAGCAGCACCTCCGGGACAGGTCGCTACACCTTC,CASSTSGTGRYTF,TRBV9,TRBD1,TRBJ1-2,NA
TGTGCCAGCAGTTTAGAGGGCAGTAGCACAGATACGCAGTATTTT,CASSLEGSSTDTQYF,TRBV27,NA,TRBJ2-3,NA
TGTGCCTGGAGTGTTTCGGGACTAGCGACAGATACGCAGTATTTT,CAWSVSGLATDTQYF,TRBV30,TRBD2,TRBJ2-3,NA
TGTGCCTGGAGGCAGGGGGTATGGGAAAAACTGTTTTTT,CAWRQGVWEKLFF,TRBV30,TRBD1,TRBJ1-4,NA
TGTGCCAGCAGCCCCAGGACAGGGGAAAACATTCAGTACTTC,CASSPRTGENIQYF,TRBV9,TRBD1,TRBJ2-4,NA
TGCAGCGTGGAGAAGCTAGACAATGAGCAGTTCTTC,CSVEKLDNEQFF,TRBV29-1,NA,TRBJ2-1,NA
TGTGCCAGCAGTGAAGCGTGGGGGGCCGGGGAGCTGTTTTTT,CASSEAWGAGELFF,TRBV2,NA,TRBJ2-2,NA
TGTGCCAGCAGCCAAGGGAATTTTAACAGGGGTAATTGGGAGACCCAGTACTTC,CASSQGNFNRGNWETQYF,TRBV14,TRBD1,TRBJ2-5,NA
TGCAGCGTTCCGGAAGCGAACACCGGGGAGCTGTTTTTT,CSVPEANTGELFF,TRBV29-1,NA,TRBJ2-2,NA
TGCGCCAGCAGCCAAGAAAGACCGAATTCACCCCTCCACTTT,CASSQERPNSPLHF,TRBV4-1,NA,TRBJ1-6,NA
TGTGCCTGGGGGGCAGGGGGGCACATTCAGTACTTC,CAWGAGGHIQYF,TRBV30,NA,TRBJ2-4,once
TGTGCCTGGAGTGTACTAAGACTAGACTCCGAGCAGTACTTC,CAWSVLRLDSEQYF,TRBV30,NA,TRBJ2-7,once
TGTGCCAGCAGTTTAGCGGGGGGACGCACAGATACGCAGTATTTT,CASSLAGGRTDTQYF,TRBV28,TRBD2,TRBJ2-3,NA
TGTGCCAGCAGCTTAGAAGGCAGGGGGACCCAGTACTTC,CASSLEGRGTQYF,TRBV7-9,NA,TRBJ2-5,NA
TGCGCCAGCAGCGCCGGGACTTTACAACGGGTAGATACGCAGTATTTT,CASSAGTLQRVDTQYF,TRBV5-1,NA,TRBJ2-3,NA